Each of the 27 T cell receptor beta chains below was sequenced from the same sample in a study of T-cell reconstitution after alpha-beta-depleted transplantation in children. Preparing the TCRbeta library involved the use of unique molecular identifiers. TCRdb re-called the PCR reads through MiXCR, storing one row per CDR3 protein. Found here are around 440,000 distinct CDR3 sequences, 8% to 11% of them singletons; the top ten hold around 2%. This specimen was PBMCs, taken before TCRalphabeta/CD19-depleted stem cell transplant. These TCRs come from a child aged 2-15 years with inherited bone marrow failure, due to receive a stem cell transplant.

The chain is built from TRBV4-3 and TRBJ1-1; TRBD1 agrees at 9 bases. Germline loops: CDR1 LGHNA, CDR2 YSLEER. With 1 base clipped from V and 6 bases from J, the junction kept 6 bases outside the gene matches. CDR3 length equals 15 residues. The DNA of the CDR3 is TGCGCCAGCAGCCAAGTAGAGACAGGGGGGTCTGAAGCTTTCTTT. Protein: CASSQVETGGSEAFF.

This clonotype was observed at least ten times. V gene TRBV12-3 or TRBV12-4 combines with J gene TRBJ2-4, with 9 bases lining up with TRBD2. The V gene end was trimmed by 2 bases and the J gene end by 0 bases; junction bases not matched to a gene: 14. The CDR3 runs to 20 residues. The CDR3 sequence: CASSLWGWETSGLAKNIQYF. The CDR3, as DNA: TGTGCCAGCAGTTTATGGGGATGGGAGACTAGCGGCCTAGCCAAAAACATTCAGTACTTC.

In its sample, this clonotype was seen many times. J is TRBJ1-5 and V is TRBV12-3 or TRBV12-4; 8 positions match TRBD1. This CDR3 has 14 amino acids. The V segment lost 7 bases and the J segment 2 bases; nucleotides outside the gene matches: 4. The chain's CDR3 is CASNPTGGNQPQHF. The CDR3 bases are TGTGCCAGCAACCCGACAGGGGGCAATCAGCCCCAGCATTTT.

This clonotype appeared once. This could be a read error, since a much larger clone is one nucleotide away. CDR3 in DNA: TGCAGTGCGACGCATGGGGATAACACCGGGCAGCTGTTTTTT. It specifies CSATHGDNTGQLFF. The chain employs TRBV20-1 and TRBJ2-2; no firm D call. The CDR3 loop spans 14 amino acids. The V gene's germline CDR1 is DFQATT and CDR2 SNEGSKA (reference sequence).

This chain joins TRBV12-3 or TRBV12-4 and TRBJ2-1, with 9 bases aligning to TRBD1. V dropped 5 bases and J dropped 6; count of bases not matched to a gene: 14. The CDR3 runs 17 residues. CDR3 in amino acids: CASSTGTGLARGNEQFF. As DNA, the CDR3 is TGTGCCAGCAGTACGGGGACAGGGTTGGCCCGAGGCAATGAGCAGTTCTTC.

This clonotype was counted many times. The V call is TRBV7-8, the J call TRBJ2-3, with 9 bases aligning to TRBD2. The CDR3 runs 15 residues. The germline CDR1 and CDR2 sequences are SGHVS and FQNEAQ. After removal of 6 bases from V and 2 bases from J, the junction contained 6 bases not matched to a gene. The CDR3 sequence: CASSLIAGDTDTQYF. The CDR3 bases are TGTGCCAGCAGTTTAATAGCGGGAGACACAGATACGCAGTATTTT.

This clonotype was detected many times. V is TRBV12-3 or TRBV12-4 and J is TRBJ2-1; a possible D gene is TRBD2 (5 bases). Deletions cut 2 bases from V and 6 bases from J, with 14 bases between. The CDR3 has 15 residues. The CDR3 DNA sequence: TGTGCCAGCAGTTTACGGCCAGCGAGGGCCAATGAGCAGTTCTTC. Its protein is CASSLRPARANEQFF.

This clonotype was recorded a few times. The chain couples TRBV4-3 to TRBJ2-7; 12 bases are a match to TRBD2. The J segment lost 1 base and the V segment lost 4 bases, leaving 11 bases of the junction unmatched. There are 18 residues in the CDR3. Germline loops: CDR1 LGHNA, CDR2 YSLEER. CDR3 in DNA: TGCGCCAGCAGCCCAAGACTAGCGGGGGCCTTAATTTCCTACGAGCAGTACTTC. Translated, it gives CASSPRLAGALISYEQYF.

This clonotype has ten or more counts. This chain uses TRBV12-3 or TRBV12-4 with TRBJ2-2; D remains unclear. Trimming shortened V by 3 bases and J by 3 bases, and 5 bases separated the two germline ends. This CDR3 spans 13 amino acids. The CDR3 region has the DNA TGTGCCAGCAGTTTTTCGTACACCGGGGAGCTGTTTTTT. The encoded protein is CASSFSYTGELFF.

This sequence joins TRBV5-6 and TRBJ2-1; perhaps TRBD2 as D (5 bases). This CDR3 has 15 amino acids. V was pared by 0 bases and J by 6 bases, with 13 bases between. Germline lookup yields CDR1 SGHDT and CDR2 YYEEEE. The CDR3 loop reads CASSLALEGGNEQFF. Written as DNA, the CDR3 is TGTGCCAGCAGCTTGGCCCTTGAGGGTGGCAATGAGCAGTTCTTC. The full variable domain, rest sourced from reference TRBV5-6 and TRBJ2-1, is DAGVTQSPTHLIKTRGQQVTLRCSPKSGHDTVSWYQQALGQGPQFIFQYYEEEERQRGNFPDRFSGHQFPNYSSELNVNALLLGDSALYLCASSLALEGGNEQFFGPGTRLTVL.

The chain links TRBV7-8 to TRBJ2-2; D possibly corresponds to TRBD1 (5 bases). The CDR3 runs 14 residues. CDR1 is SGHVS and CDR2 is FQNEAQ in the germline V gene. V was shortened by 5 bases and J by 4 bases, with 11 bases between the two germline ends. The CDR3 coding sequence is TGTGCCAGCAGCCAGAAAAGGGGCACCGGGGAGCTGTTTTTT. Amino acids: CASSQKRGTGELFF.

This clonotype has ten or more counts. The rearrangement joins TRBV4-3 to TRBJ2-7; 13 nucleotides match TRBD2. V lost 1 base, J lost 3 bases, and 0 bases stayed unmatched. Germline assignment: CDR1 LGHNA and CDR2 YSLEER. This CDR3 spans 15 amino acids. This CDR3 is CASSQGLAGGYEQYF. In nucleotides, the CDR3 is TGCGCCAGCAGCCAAGGACTAGCGGGGGGCTACGAGCAGTACTTC.

The chain recombines TRBV28 with TRBJ2-7, with D possibly being TRBD1 (6 bases). The CDR3 covers 13 residues. CDR1 and CDR2 from the germline V gene are MDHEN and SYDVKM. V lost 10 bases and J 9 bases, leaving 22 bases between the germline ends. The CDR3 coding sequence is TGTGCCACCATTCCAGGGGCGCGAAATTTGCAGTACTTC. Encoded protein: CATIPGARNLQYF.

This clonotype was seen repeatedly, ten times or more. This chain links TRBV20-1 with TRBJ2-5; the match to TRBD2 covers 9 bases. The CDR3 runs 16 residues. CDR1 is DFQATT, CDR2 SNEGSKA, per germline (reference sequence). Trimming cost V 3 bases and J 5 bases; bases outside gene matches: 13. CDR3 protein: CSASSGTSRKGETQYF. The CDR3 nucleotides read TGCAGTGCTAGCTCCGGGACTAGCAGAAAGGGCGAGACCCAGTACTTC.

At least ten counts were recorded for this clonotype. The rearrangement joins TRBV29-1 to TRBJ2-5, with D maybe TRBD1 (6 bases). From germline, CDR1 is SQVTM and CDR2 ANQGSEA. V gave up 2 bases and J gave up 2 bases, with 12 bases separating them. This CDR3 spans 14 amino acids. CDR3 DNA sequence: TGCAGCGTTGAACCTCTCGGGACACAAGAGACCCAGTACTTC. Protein sequence: CSVEPLGTQETQYF.

This clonotype was counted at least ten times. The genes are TRBV4-3 and TRBJ2-3, with D unclear. This CDR3 is built from 16 residues. Germline CDR1 is LGHNA and CDR2 is YSLEER. V lost 0 bases to trimming and J lost 1 base, with 11 bases between them. The CDR3 nucleotides are TGCGCCAGCAGCCAAGACTGGGGTTTCCGCACAGATACGCAGTATTTT. This gives the protein CASSQDWGFRTDTQYF.

This clonotype was found a few times. The rearrangement links TRBV20-1 to TRBJ2-1, with D possibly TRBD2 on 5 matching bases. The V and J ends lost 0 bases and 0 bases respectively, with 12 bases between them. The CDR3 is 16 amino acids. Germline CDR1 is DFQATT and CDR2 is SNEGSKA (reference sequence). Here the CDR3 reads CSARERLSNSYNEQFF. Written as DNA, the CDR3 is TGCAGTGCTAGAGAAAGACTATCTAACTCCTACAATGAGCAGTTCTTC.

This clonotype was found many times. This rearrangement joins TRBV6-1 to TRBJ2-5; no clear D. V lost 5 bases and J 1 base, leaving 14 bases between the germline ends. There are 15 residues in the CDR3. Germline CDR1 is MNHNS and CDR2 is SASEGT. This CDR3 reads CASSRTRPSQETQYF. The CDR3 DNA reads TGTGCCAGCAGTCGGACCCGACCTTCCCAAGAGACCCAGTACTTC.

This clonotype has only a few counts. The V call is TRBV7-2, the J call TRBJ1-1; D might be TRBD1 (6 bases). The germline gives CDR1 SGHTA, CDR2 FQGNSA. The CDR3 runs 12 residues. V was pared by 6 bases and J by 4 bases, with 9 bases between. The CDR3: CASRGGATEAFF. The CDR3 bases are TGTGCCAGCAGGGGGGGGGCCACTGAAGCTTTCTTT.

This clonotype appeared many times. This rearrangement joins TRBV7-8 to TRBJ2-3, with D perhaps matching TRBD2 (6 bases). Germline V CDR1 and CDR2: SGHVS, FQNEAQ. V lost 5 bases, J lost 0 bases, and 12 bases lay in between. CDR3 length: 15 amino acids. DNA of the CDR3: TGTGCCAGCAGCAGCCGGGGGTTTAGCACAGATACGCAGTATTTT. It codes for CASSSRGFSTDTQYF.

This clonotype was counted ten times or more. The chain employs TRBV12-3 or TRBV12-4 and TRBJ2-7, with TRBD1 as a possible D gene (5 bases). Deletions cut 8 bases from V and 5 bases from J, with 19 bases between. The CDR3 totals 14 residues. Here the CDR3 reads CASSVSGAGDEQYF. CDR3 coding DNA: TGTGCCAGCTCAGTTTCTGGGGCTGGCGACGAGCAGTACTTC.

This clonotype was observed at least ten times. This chain joins TRBV20-1 and TRBJ2-7; 7 bases map to TRBD2. The V and J ends lost 3 bases and 4 bases, in that order; junction bases with no gene match: 9. The germline gives CDR1 DFQATT, CDR2 SNEGSKA (reference sequence). The length of the CDR3 is 14 residues. The CDR3 nucleotides read TGCAGTGCTAGCATCCCTAGCGGAGCTTACGAGCAGTACTTC. Protein: CSASIPSGAYEQYF.

The chain combines TRBV2 with TRBJ2-5; 8 nucleotides align to TRBD1. The CDR3 spans 15 residues. Looked up from germline, CDR1 is SNHLY and CDR2 is FYNNEI. V lost 8 bases to trimming and J lost 5 bases; unmatched junction nucleotides: 13. The CDR3 DNA follows: TGTGCCAGCCCTGGGAGACAGGGGAGCCAGGAGACCCAGTACTTC. It is translated as CASPGRQGSQETQYF.

This clonotype was picked up a small number of times. The CDR3 sequence is CASSLAPVFYGYTF. CDR3 nucleotide sequence: TGTGCCAGCAGTTTAGCGCCGGTCTTCTATGGCTACACCTTC. This sequence joins TRBV12-3 or TRBV12-4 and TRBJ1-2; D is unresolved. The CDR3 is made up of 14 amino acids. V lost 0 bases and J 4 bases, leaving 9 bases between the germline ends.

This clonotype was observed at least ten times. V usage is TRBV10-3 and J usage is TRBJ2-7, with no clear D. Germline V gene data show CDR1 as ENHRY and CDR2 as SYGVKD. V was pared by 3 bases and J by 7 bases, with 10 bases between. The CDR3 extends over 12 amino acids. CDR3 nucleotide sequence: TGTGCCATCAGTGACCCCCTTCGGGAGCAGTACTTC. Protein sequence: CAISDPLREQYF.

V usage is TRBV11-2 and J usage is TRBJ2-3; TRBD2 agrees at 14 bases. The CDR3 is 19 amino acids. The germline CDR1 and CDR2 sequences are SGHAT and FQNNGV. Germline trimming cut 4 bases from V and 4 bases from J; bases unmatched to any gene: 13. CDR3 protein: CASSSFPGLAGDGPDTQYF. The CDR3 bases are TGTGCCAGCAGCTCTTTTCCGGGACTAGCGGGAGATGGTCCAGATACGCAGTATTTT.

In this sample, this clonotype turned up many times. The chain carries TRBV20-1 and TRBJ1-6; tentative D call: TRBD1 (6 bases). Trimming shortened V by 5 bases and J by 6 bases, and 23 bases separated the two germline ends. This CDR3 is built from 17 residues. CDR1 and CDR2 from the germline V gene are DFQATT and SNEGSKA (reference sequence). DNA for the CDR3: TGCAGTGCTGGCGGGTGGGGGGGCGACGGGGGTAATTCACCCCTCCACTTT. Translating it yields CSAGGWGGDGGNSPLHF.